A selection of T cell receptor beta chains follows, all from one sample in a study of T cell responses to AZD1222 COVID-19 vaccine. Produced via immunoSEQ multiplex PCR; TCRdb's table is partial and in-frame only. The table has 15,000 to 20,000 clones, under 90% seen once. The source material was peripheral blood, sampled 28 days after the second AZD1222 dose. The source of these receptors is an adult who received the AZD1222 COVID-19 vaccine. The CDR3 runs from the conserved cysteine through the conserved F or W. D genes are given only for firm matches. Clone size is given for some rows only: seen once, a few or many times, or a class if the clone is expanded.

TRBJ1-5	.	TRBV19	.	CASSIRTDFSNQPQHF	TGTGCCAGTAGTATCCGGACGGACTTTAGCAATCAGCCCCAGCATTTT
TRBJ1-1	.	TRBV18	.	CASSQTRDGNTEAFF	TGTGCCAGCTCACAAACCCGGGACGGGAACACTGAAGCTTTCTTT
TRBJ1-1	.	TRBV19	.	CASSPQMNTEAFF	TGTGCCAGTAGTCCGCAGATGAACACTGAAGCTTTCTTT
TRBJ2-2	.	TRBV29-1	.	CSVAPLNTGELFF	TGCAGCGTTGCACCCTTGAACACCGGGGAGCTGTTTTTT
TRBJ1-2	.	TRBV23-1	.	CASSQSPYYPQEDYGYTF	TGCGCCAGCAGTCAATCCCCTTACTACCCTCAGGAGGACTATGGCTACACCTTC
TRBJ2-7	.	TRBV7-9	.	CASTYQGSEQYF	TGTGCCAGCACGTACCAGGGGAGCGAGCAGTACTTC
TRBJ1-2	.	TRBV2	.	CASSESQYYGYTF	TGTGCCAGCAGTGAATCGCAGTACTATGGCTACACCTTC
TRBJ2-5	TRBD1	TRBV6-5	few	CASSYTQGRIETQYF	TGTGCCAGCAGTTACACACAGGGGCGCATAGAGACCCAGTACTTC
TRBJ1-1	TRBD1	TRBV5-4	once	CASSLGQGRDMNTEAFF	TGTGCCAGCAGCTTGGGACAGGGGAGGGACATGAACACTGAAGCTTTCTTT
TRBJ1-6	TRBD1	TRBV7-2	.	CASSLAGTAESPLHF	TGTGCCAGCAGCTTAGCTGGGACAGCTGAATCACCCCTCCACTTT
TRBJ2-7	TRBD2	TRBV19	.	CASTPAGFSYEQYF	TGTGCCAGTACCCCAGCGGGGTTCTCCTACGAGCAGTACTTC
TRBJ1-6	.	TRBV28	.	CASAPFSSYNSPLHF	TGTGCCAGCGCCCCTTTCAGCTCCTATAATTCACCCCTCCACTTT
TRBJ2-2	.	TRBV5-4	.	CASTPRGGISNTGELFF	TGTGCCAGCACCCCTCGAGGGGGTATTTCGAACACCGGGGAGCTGTTTTTT